This T cell receptor (beta chain) was profiled in a study of T cell responses to AZD1222 COVID-19 vaccine. Trimming removed 5 bases from V and 10 bases from J, with 14 bases in between. The CDR3 has 13 residues. Germline assignment: CDR1 SGHTA and CDR2 FQGTGA. A word on this clone: As yet, its antigen is unknown.

General study findings and limits: The reported proportion of spike-specific TCRs targeting unmutated variant regions was nearly half.

Measured with immunoSEQ multiplex PCR; TCRdb has only the in-frame clones, and not every one. The sample shows 90,000 to 110,000 clones, 70% to 90% of them seen only once. The chain employs TRBV7-3 and TRBJ2-2, with D uncertain. The material was peripheral blood, obtained on day 0 of AZD1222 vaccination. The sequence came from an adult in good health. CDR3 nucleotides: TGTGCCAGCAGCATTGCCGGTGGTGTGGAGCTGTTTTTT. Its translation: CASSIAGGVELFF. Full variable domain (outside the CDR3, taken from reference TRBV7-3 and TRBJ2-2): GAGVSQTPSNKVTEKGKYVELRCDPISGHTALYWYRQSLGQGPEFLIYFQGTGAADDSGLPNDRFFAVRPEGSVSTLKIQRTERGDSAVYLCASSIAGGVELFFGEGSRLTVL.